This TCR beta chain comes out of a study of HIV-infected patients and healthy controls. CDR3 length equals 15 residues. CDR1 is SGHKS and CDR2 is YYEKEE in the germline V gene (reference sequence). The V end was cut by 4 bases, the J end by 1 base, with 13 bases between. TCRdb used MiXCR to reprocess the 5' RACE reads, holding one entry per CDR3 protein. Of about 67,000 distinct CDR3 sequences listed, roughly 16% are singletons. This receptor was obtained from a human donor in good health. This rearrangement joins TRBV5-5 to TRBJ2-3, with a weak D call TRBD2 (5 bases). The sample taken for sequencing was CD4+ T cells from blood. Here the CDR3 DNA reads TGTGCCAGCAGCCCTACTAGGGTCCGCACAGATACGCAGTATTTT. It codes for CASSPTRVRTDTQYF.